The 30 T cell receptor beta chains below were found in one sample sequenced in a study of shared clonotypes between healthy human individuals. CD45RO-negative CD8 cells positively selected for CCR7 made up the naive population, which excluded terminally differentiated effector memory CD45RA+ cells. Libraries were prepared by immunoSEQ multiplex PCR; TCRdb keeps only in-frame clonotypes and omits some of them. The sample consists of around 1,900,000 clones, 93% of them appearing once. Material for sequencing was naive CD8+ T cells from PBMCs. Every receptor here comes from a young man in good health. Some clones in this sample may be carry-over from other donors' samples.

The J gene is TRBJ2-1, the V gene TRBV4-3, with 7 positions matching TRBD2. CDR1 is LGHNA and CDR2 is YSLEER in the germline V gene. The CDR3 consists of 16 residues. J was trimmed by 2 bases and V by 3 bases; bases with no gene match: 7. The CDR3 here is CASSQLTSVPYNEQFF. The CDR3 bases are TGCGCCAGCAGCCAGCTCACTAGCGTCCCCTACAATGAGCAGTTCTTC.

This clone was recorded a few times. Other DNA sequences in the sample encode the same CDR3. The J gene is TRBJ1-5, the V gene TRBV19; D gene unclear. This CDR3 has 13 amino acids. CDR1 LNHDA and CDR2 SQIVND come from the germline V gene (reference sequence). Trimming left V 3 bases short and J 4 bases short, with 7 bases between. The CDR3: CASSIGRNQPQHF. As DNA, the CDR3 is TGTGCCAGTAGTATTGGGAGGAATCAGCCCCAGCATTTT.

This clone has just one count. The sample has other DNA sequences that encode this CDR3 too. The chain combines TRBV27 with TRBJ2-5; no definite D call. Germline CDR1 is MNHEY and CDR2 is SMNVEV (reference sequence). The CDR3 length is 13 residues. Deletions cut 2 bases from V and 3 bases from J, with 7 bases between. The CDR3 sequence is CASSLGWEETQYF. In DNA, the CDR3 is TGTGCCAGCAGTTTAGGCTGGGAAGAGACCCAGTACTTC.

About this clone: Other DNA sequences in the sample encode the same CDR3. CDR3 bases: TGTGCCAGCAGTCCACGGACAGGGGATCAGCCCCAGCATTTT. Its protein product is CASSPRTGDQPQHF. The chain couples TRBV27 to TRBJ1-5, with 9 bases fitting TRBD1. The germline CDR1 and CDR2 sequences are MNHEY and SMNVEV (reference sequence). CDR3 length: 14 residues. After removal of 5 bases from V and 5 bases from J, the junction contained 4 bases not matched to a gene.

The chain uses TRBV7-9 and TRBJ1-2, with D hard to call. CDR3 size: 13 residues. The germline CDR1 and CDR2 sequences are SEHNR and FQNEAQ (reference sequence). V was clipped by 1 base and J by 5 bases, with 8 bases between them. The CDR3 protein is CASSLDGVYGYTF. DNA for the CDR3: TGTGCCAGCAGCTTAGATGGGGTTTATGGCTACACCTTC.

As to this clone: This sample includes further DNA sequences coding for the same CDR3. This chain uses TRBV4-1 with TRBJ2-5, with D uncertain. Germline CDR1 is MGHRA and CDR2 is YSYEKL. The V gene lost 3 bases and the J gene lost 5 bases, with 7 bases spanning the gap. The CDR3 has 12 residues. CDR3 in amino acids: CASSQRGETQYF. The DNA for the CDR3 is TGCGCCAGCAGCCAGCGTGGGGAGACCCAGTACTTC.

This rearrangement joins TRBV2 to TRBJ1-5; D unresolved. CDR1 is SNHLY, CDR2 FYNNEI, per germline. V lost 5 bases to trimming and J lost 0 bases, with 17 bases between them. The CDR3 is made up of 17 amino acids. CDR3 residues: CASSKKRTENSNQPQHF. DNA for the CDR3: TGTGCCAGCAGTAAAAAACGGACGGAAAATAGCAATCAGCCCCAGCATTTT.

Of note for this clone: Other DNA sequences within the sample encode an identical CDR3. The chain employs TRBV5-1 and TRBJ2-7; D call uncertain. The ends were cut back, 4 bases at V and 1 base at J, with 9 bases in the middle. The CDR3 length is 13 residues. CDR1 and CDR2 (germline): SGHRS, YFSETQ. CDR3 sequence (DNA): TGCGCCAGCAGCACCACACCTTCCTACGAGCAGTACTTC. Its protein product is CASSTTPSYEQYF.

The rearrangement links TRBV2 to TRBJ2-7, with TRBD1 identical over 7 bases. CDR3 size: 13 residues. Germline trimming cut 4 bases from V and 3 bases from J; bases unmatched to any gene: 3. CDR1 and CDR2 from the germline V gene are SNHLY and FYNNEI. The CDR3 loop is CASSGTGNYEQYF. CDR3 nucleotides: TGTGCCAGCAGTGGGACAGGCAACTACGAGCAGTACTTC.

The rearrangement joins TRBV6-4 to TRBJ2-1; D is unresolved. This CDR3 region has 13 residues. V lost 0 bases, J lost 10 bases, and 10 bases lay in between. Germline V gene data show CDR1 as MRHNA and CDR2 as SNTAGT. CDR3 residues: CASSDSLLGEQFF. The CDR3 coding sequence is TGTGCCAGCAGTGACTCCCTCCTGGGGGAGCAGTTCTTC.

A single count supports this clone. The chain employs TRBV7-8 and TRBJ2-3; D is undetermined. V was trimmed by 1 base and J by 4 bases, leaving 21 bases between them. The germline gives CDR1 SGHVS, CDR2 FQNEAQ. The CDR3 extends over 18 amino acids. The CDR3 is CASSLGLHSLSAADTQYF. The CDR3 DNA sequence: TGTGCCAGCAGCTTAGGTTTGCACTCCCTCTCGGCGGCAGATACGCAGTATTTT.

As for this clone: Other DNA sequences in the same sample also yield this CDR3. The chain is built from TRBV27 and TRBJ2-7, with D tentatively TRBD2 (5 bases). The CDR3 spans 11 residues. Germline CDR1 and CDR2: MNHEY and SMNVEV (reference sequence). Trimming took off 3 bases at V and 6 bases at J, with 6 bases between the two ends. CDR3 in amino acids: CASSLGVEQYF. The CDR3, as DNA: TGTGCCAGCAGTTTGGGAGTCGAGCAGTACTTC.

The chain has TRBV7-8 and TRBJ2-1, with 11 bases identical to TRBD2. The CDR3 spans 15 residues. The V and J ends lost 6 bases and 6 bases, in that order; junction bases with no gene match: 7. Germline CDR1 reads SGHVS; CDR2 reads FQNEAQ. The CDR3 sequence: CASRHTSGGRNEQFF. The CDR3, as DNA: TGTGCCAGCAGGCATACTAGCGGGGGACGCAATGAGCAGTTCTTC.

In DNA form, the CDR3 reads TGTGCCAGCAGCCCCCGGACTAGCGGGAGACCGGATACGCAGTATTTT. The encoded protein is CASSPRTSGRPDTQYF. This chain joins TRBV11-3 and TRBJ2-3, with TRBD2 identical over 13 bases. This CDR3 contains 16 residues. Germline assignment: CDR1 SGHNT and CDR2 YENEEA. Germline trimming cut 5 bases from V and 6 bases from J; bases unmatched to any gene: 8.

The V and J genes are TRBV4-2 and TRBJ1-2, with 9 bases fitting TRBD1. The CDR3 is made up of 14 amino acids. V gave up 5 bases and J gave up 2 bases; unmatched junction bases: 3. Germline V gene sequence: CDR1 LGHNA, CDR2 YNFKEQ. Here the CDR3 reads CASSGTGRNYGYTF. The CDR3 DNA reads as TGTGCCAGCAGCGGGACAGGGAGAAACTATGGCTACACCTTC.

About this clone itself: The same CDR3 can be traced to other DNA sequences in this sample. The genes are TRBV4-1 and TRBJ1-5; 7 nucleotides align to TRBD1. The CDR3 consists of 16 residues. Germline CDR1 and CDR2: MGHRA and YSYEKL. The junction had 4 bases not matched to a gene; V was cut back by 1 base and J by 1 base. The CDR3 sequence is CASSQGTGLSNQPQHF. CDR3 nucleotide sequence: TGCGCCAGCAGCCAAGGGACAGGCCTCAGCAATCAGCCCCAGCATTTT.

The V gene is TRBV18, the J gene TRBJ2-5; 15 bases align to TRBD2. CDR1 and CDR2 from the germline V gene are KGHSH and LQKENI. This CDR3 spans 18 amino acids. V was clipped by 4 bases and J by 4 bases; unmatched bases: 10. CDR3 nucleotide sequence: TGTGCCAGCTCACGGACTAGCGGGAGGGCCTTGATAAGAGAGACCCAGTACTTC. Its translation: CASSRTSGRALIRETQYF. The entire variable domain, with the rest obtained from reference TRBV18 and TRBJ2-5, is as follows: NAGVMQNPRHLVRRRGQEARLRCSPMKGHSHVYWYRQLPEEGLKFMVYLQKENIIDESGMPKERFSAEFPKEGPSILRIQQVVRGDSAAYFCASSRTSGRALIRETQYFGPGTRLLVL.

V gene TRBV29-1 combines with J gene TRBJ2-1; D unresolved. Trimming cost V 7 bases and J 9 bases, with 22 bases left between them. The CDR3 spans 14 residues. Germline CDR1 and CDR2: SQVTM and ANQGSEA. The chain's CDR3 is CSGTVSWGTIEQFF. CDR3 in DNA: TGCAGCGGGACCGTCAGTTGGGGTACAATTGAGCAGTTCTTC.

This chain uses TRBV6-5 with TRBJ1-2, with D perhaps matching TRBD1 (5 bases). The germline gives CDR1 MNHEY, CDR2 SVGAGI. V lost 6 bases and J lost 7, with 18 bases in between. The CDR3 covers 14 residues. The CDR3 DNA reads as TGTGCCAGCAGCACCTCAGGGTCCTTGGGTGGCTACACCTTC. Its translation: CASSTSGSLGGYTF.

The J gene is TRBJ2-1, the V gene TRBV28; D gene unclear. The germline V and J ends were trimmed by 2 bases and 7 bases, with 18 bases remaining between them. Germline CDR1 reads MDHEN; CDR2 reads SYDVKM. CDR3 length equals 16 residues. In nucleotides, the CDR3 is TGTGCCAGCAGTTTAGGGCCCGAAGAGAGTATAAATGAGCAGTTCTTC. This translates into CASSLGPEESINEQFF.

This clone appeared once. The chain recombines TRBV15 with TRBJ2-1, with D perhaps matching TRBD2 (6 bases). CDR3 length: 13 residues. V was pared by 9 bases and J by 4 bases, with 13 bases between. The germline gives CDR1 LNHNV, CDR2 YYDKDF (reference sequence). The CDR3 is CATQGTSYNEQFF. Here the CDR3 DNA reads TGTGCCACACAAGGGACTTCTTACAATGAGCAGTTCTTC. Variable domain in full (rest from reference TRBV15 and TRBJ2-1): DAMVIQNPRYQVTQFGKPVTLSCSQTLNHNVMYWYQQKSSQAPKLLFHYYDKDFNNEADTPDNFQSRRPNTSFCFLDIRSPGLGDTAMYLCATQGTSYNEQFFGPGTRLTVL.

The chain has TRBV9 and TRBJ2-1; TRBD1 agrees at 9 bases. The CDR3 is made up of 14 amino acids. The V and J ends lost 3 bases and 7 bases, in that order; junction bases with no gene match: 5. Germline V gene data show CDR1 as SGDLS and CDR2 as YYNGEE. The CDR3 nucleotides read TGTGCCAGCAGCGACACAGGGGGCGGGAATGAGCAGTTCTTC. Protein: CASSDTGGGNEQFF. The variable domain in full, with the rest retrieved from reference TRBV9 and TRBJ2-1, is DSGVTQTPKHLITATGQRVTLRCSPRSGDLSVYWYQQSLDQGLQFLIQYYNGEERAKGNILERFSAQQFPDLHSELNLSSLELGDSALYFCASSDTGGGNEQFFGPGTRLTVL.

This chain joins TRBV5-1 and TRBJ2-5; D gene uncertain. This CDR3 has 14 amino acids. Germline V gene sequence: CDR1 SGHRS, CDR2 YFSETQ. V lost 4 bases to trimming and J lost 0 bases, with 10 bases between them. The CDR3 DNA reads TGCGCCAGCAGCGAAAAGACGTACCAAGAGACCCAGTACTTC. Amino acids: CASSEKTYQETQYF. Full variable domain (remainder filled in from reference TRBV5-1 and TRBJ2-5): KAGVTQTPRYLIKTRGQQVTLSCSPISGHRSVSWYQQTPGQGLQFLFEYFSETQRNKGNFPGRFSGRQFSNSRSEMNVSTLELGDSALYLCASSEKTYQETQYFGPGTRLLVL.

The V and J genes are TRBV5-1 and TRBJ2-7; D is possibly TRBD1 (6 bases). V dropped 4 bases and J dropped 2 bases, with 16 bases sitting between them. The CDR3 runs to 15 residues. CDR1 is SGHRS and CDR2 is YFSETQ in the germline V gene. CDR3 protein: CASSPVAGVAYEQYF. The DNA of the CDR3 is TGCGCCAGCAGCCCGGTGGCAGGGGTGGCCTACGAGCAGTACTTC.

This sequence joins TRBV28 and TRBJ1-2; no clear D. Per the germline V gene, CDR1 is MDHEN and CDR2 is SYDVKM. The CDR3 has 10 amino acids. V lost 5 bases, J lost 10 bases, and 8 bases lay in between. The CDR3 sequence: CASSRGSYTF. In DNA form, the CDR3 reads TGTGCCAGCAGTCGGGGTTCCTACACCTTC.

The chain couples TRBV28 to TRBJ1-2; the D gene is possibly TRBD1 (6 bases). The V and J ends lost 6 bases and 0 bases respectively, with 11 bases between them. The CDR3 has 14 residues. Looked up from germline, CDR1 is MDHEN and CDR2 is SYDVKM. DNA of the CDR3: TGTGCCAGCAGGCTGGACAGTCCTAACTATGGCTACACCTTC. Its translation: CASRLDSPNYGYTF.

The rearrangement joins TRBV7-6 to TRBJ2-2; a possible D gene is TRBD2 (7 bases). The CDR3 sequence is 17 residues long. Germline V lookup: CDR1 SGHVS, CDR2 FNYEAQ. V was cut by 5 bases and J by 4 bases, with 20 bases left in between. In DNA form, the CDR3 reads TGTGCCAGCAGCCCCCGGGGGCTGACTAGCTCCACCGGGGAGCTGTTTTTT. Encoded protein: CASSPRGLTSSTGELFF.

The rearrangement uses TRBV4-2 and TRBJ2-3; no reliable D call. Germline lookup yields CDR1 LGHNA and CDR2 YNFKEQ. V dropped 3 bases and J dropped 1 base, with 5 bases sitting between them. The CDR3 has 13 residues. This CDR3 is CASSQARTDTQYF. CDR3 bases: TGTGCCAGCAGCCAGGCCCGCACAGATACGCAGTATTTT.

The chain combines TRBV7-8 with TRBJ2-7; 10 bases fit TRBD2. The germline CDR1 and CDR2 sequences are SGHVS and FQNEAQ. The CDR3 has 19 residues. V shed 1 base, J shed 3 bases, and the junction held 15 bases outside the gene matches. Written as DNA, the CDR3 is TGTGCCAGCAGCTTAGAAGTCCTGGGGGCTAGCGGGAGCGGCTACGAGCAGTACTTC. Its translation: CASSLEVLGASGSGYEQYF. The full variable domain, in which reference TRBV7-8 and TRBJ2-7 provide the parts outside the CDR3, is GAGVSQSPRYKVAKRGQDVALRCDPISGHVSLFWYQQALGQGPEFLTYFQNEAQLDKSGLPSDRFFAERPEGSVSTLKIQRTQQEDSAVYLCASSLEVLGASGSGYEQYFGPGTRLTVT.

The V call is TRBV7-9, the J call TRBJ1-5, with D unresolved. In germline, CDR1 is SEHNR, CDR2 FQNEAQ (reference sequence). V was pared by 3 bases and J by 5 bases, with 8 bases between. The length of the CDR3 is 13 residues. The CDR3 is CASSLGKDQPQHF. The CDR3 nucleotides read TGTGCCAGCAGCTTGGGGAAAGATCAGCCCCAGCATTTT. Looking up the rest from reference TRBV7-9 and TRBJ1-5 gives the full variable domain: DTGVSQNPRHKITKRGQNVTFRCDPISEHNRLYWYRQTLGQGPEFLTYFQNEAQLEKSRLLSDRFSAERPKGSFSTLEIQRTEQGDSAMYLCASSLGKDQPQHFGDGTRLSIL.